Shown below are 26 T cell receptor beta chains from a single sample sequenced in a study of response to subunit inactivated influenza vaccine. Each CDR3 protein gets one entry after TCRdb re-called the RT-PCR reads with MiXCR. The table has around 200,000 distinct CDR3 sequences, about 9% seen once. Sequences were derived from non-naive T cells sorted from PBMCs, sampled on the day of vaccination. Every receptor here comes from a man in his fifties who received an inactivated influenza vaccine.

The CDR3 coding sequence is TGTGCCAGCAGCGAAACCGGGGGAAGCACCGGGGAGCTGTTTTTT. Translated: CASSETGGSTGELFF. The chain carries TRBV5-5 and TRBJ2-2; D may be TRBD2 (6 bases). There are 15 residues in the CDR3. Trimming removed 4 bases from V and 4 bases from J, with 14 bases in between. Germline assignment: CDR1 SGHKS and CDR2 YYEKEE (reference sequence).

The rearrangement links TRBV20-1 to TRBJ2-7, with unresolved D. CDR3 length: 14 residues. CDR1 is DFQATT and CDR2 is SNEGSKA in the germline V gene (reference sequence). Between the trimmed V and J ends, which lost 5 bases and 2 bases, there was a span of 16 bases. The CDR3 bases are TGCAGTGCTCCGCTCCTGGCAGGAGCCTACGAGCAGTACTTC. Its protein product is CSAPLLAGAYEQYF.

This clonotype has a handful of counts. The V gene is TRBV5-4, the J gene TRBJ2-3; possible D gene TRBD1, 5 bases. The V and J ends lost 0 bases and 0 bases respectively, with 8 bases between them. The germline V gene has CDR1 SGHNT and CDR2 YYREEE (reference sequence). CDR3 length equals 15 residues. As DNA, the CDR3 is TGTGCCAGCAGCTTGGTTGGGGCTAGCACAGATACGCAGTATTTT. Translation: CASSLVGASTDTQYF.

This clonotype appeared a few times. The chain links TRBV7-2 to TRBJ2-7; 8 bases map to TRBD1. The CDR3 contains 16 residues. Per germline, CDR1 SGHTA and CDR2 FQGNSA. The trim removed 0 bases at V and 3 bases at J, leaving 7 bases unmatched. The CDR3 loop reads CASSLATGVLNYEQYF. Here the CDR3 DNA reads TGTGCCAGCAGCTTAGCGACAGGGGTCTTAAACTACGAGCAGTACTTC. Supplemented by reference TRBV7-2 and TRBJ2-7, the full variable domain reads GAGVSQSPSNKVTEKGKDVELRCDPISGHTALYWYRQSLGQGLEFLIYFQGNSAPDKSGLPSDRFSAERTGGSVSTLTIQRTQQEDSAVYLCASSLATGVLNYEQYFGPGTRLTVT.

The V call is TRBV7-9, the J call TRBJ1-4; D is unresolved. This CDR3 comprises 14 residues. Trimming left V 5 bases short and J 11 bases short, with 18 bases between. Germline V CDR1 and CDR2: SEHNR, FQNEAQ (reference sequence). The DNA for the CDR3 is TGTGCCAGCAGCACCCAAAGCCCCCGAGAGAAACTGTTTTTT. It is translated as CASSTQSPREKLFF.

The table lists this clonotype with a few counts. CDR3 residues: CASSLGSGSNQPQHF. The DNA of the CDR3 is TGTGCCAGCAGCTTAGGGTCAGGTAGCAATCAGCCCCAGCATTTT. The rearrangement joins TRBV7-8 to TRBJ1-5, with D unresolved. From germline, CDR1 is SGHVS and CDR2 FQNEAQ. The V end was cut by 1 base, the J end by 0 bases, with 7 bases between. The CDR3 loop spans 15 amino acids. The full variable domain, rest sourced from reference TRBV7-8 and TRBJ1-5, is GAGVSQSPRYKVAKRGQDVALRCDPISGHVSLFWYQQALGQGPEFLTYFQNEAQLDKSGLPSDRFFAERPEGSVSTLKIQRTQQEDSAVYLCASSLGSGSNQPQHFGDGTRLSIL.

This clonotype turned up a few times. The chain uses TRBV5-8 and TRBJ1-4; D is unresolved. Germline lookup yields CDR1 SGHTS and CDR2 YDEGEE. The ends were cut back, 7 bases at V and 8 bases at J, with 6 bases in the middle. The CDR3 extends over 10 amino acids. The CDR3 nucleotides are TGTGCCAGCGGTAGAGAAAAACTGTTTTTT. Its protein is CASGREKLFF.

At least ten counts were recorded for this clonotype. The chain is built from TRBV7-2 and TRBJ2-3, with TRBD2 matching over 11 bases. This CDR3 contains 15 residues. Trimming cost V 1 base and J 7 bases; bases outside gene matches: 4. Germline CDR1 is SGHTA and CDR2 is FQGNSA. The CDR3 sequence is CASSLDGTSGHTQYF. CDR3 DNA: TGTGCCAGCAGCTTAGATGGGACTAGCGGACATACGCAGTATTTT. Full variable domain (missing parts from reference TRBV7-2 and TRBJ2-3): GAGVSQSPSNKVTEKGKDVELRCDPISGHTALYWYRQSLGQGLEFLIYFQGNSAPDKSGLPSDRFSAERTGGSVSTLTIQRTQQEDSAVYLCASSLDGTSGHTQYFGPGTRLTVL.

V is TRBV6-2 or TRBV6-3 and J is TRBJ2-2, with D possibly being TRBD1 or TRBD2 (5 bases each). CDR3 size: 14 residues. The V end lost 7 bases, the J end lost 4 bases, and 13 bases lay between the germline ends. Germline CDR1 MNHEY, CDR2 SVGEGT. In DNA form, the CDR3 reads TGTGCCAGCAACGATAAGGGGAGCACCGGGGAGCTGTTTTTT. The encoded protein is CASNDKGSTGELFF.

This clonotype was found a few times. The V call is TRBV20-1, the J call TRBJ2-6; the D is unclear. The germline V gene encodes CDR1 DFQATT and CDR2 SNEGSKA (reference sequence). This CDR3 has 14 amino acids. V was shortened by 0 bases and J by 6 bases, with 9 bases between the two germline ends. The CDR3 coding sequence is TGCAGTGCTAGAGATTTCACAGAGGCCAACGTCCTGACTTTC. Protein: CSARDFTEANVLTF.

This clonotype appeared a few times. The gene calls are TRBV7-8 and TRBJ2-6, with a weak D call TRBD1 (5 bases). CDR1 and CDR2 (germline): SGHVS, FQNEAQ. Trimming pared 5 bases from V and 4 bases from J, leaving 21 bases between. There are 18 residues in the CDR3. The CDR3 DNA reads TGTGCCAGCAGCACGGCGTCACAGGTGGGGCTCGGGGCCAACGTCCTGACTTTC. Encoded protein: CASSTASQVGLGANVLTF.

This clonotype turned up a few times. CDR3 DNA sequence: TGTGCCAGCAGCCGTCCGACAGGCGGCACAGATACGCAGTATTTT. Encoded protein: CASSRPTGGTDTQYF. This chain uses TRBV28 with TRBJ2-3, with D possibly matching TRBD1 (6 bases). V lost 6 bases and J 1 base, leaving 14 bases between the germline ends. The germline V gene has CDR1 MDHEN and CDR2 SYDVKM. The CDR3 totals 15 residues.

This clonotype was counted ten times or more. This chain joins TRBV18 and TRBJ2-7; the match to TRBD1 covers 7 bases. Per germline, CDR1 KGHSH and CDR2 LQKENI. This CDR3 is 15 amino acids long. The ends lost 6 bases at V and 1 base at J; junction bases unmatched: 9. The CDR3 DNA follows: TGTGCCAGCTCCATGGGACAGCAGTCTTCCTACGAGCAGTACTTC. Its protein product is CASSMGQQSSYEQYF.

The chain is built from TRBV5-6 and TRBJ2-7, with TRBD1 identical over 9 bases. Germline V lookup: CDR1 SGHDT, CDR2 YYEEEE. V was pared by 5 bases and J by 0 bases, with 9 bases of the junction left unmatched. This CDR3 spans 16 amino acids. CDR3 protein: CASRPTPGQGSYEQYF. The CDR3 bases are TGTGCCAGCAGACCTACACCGGGACAGGGCTCCTACGAGCAGTACTTC.

This clonotype was seen a few times. The chain carries TRBV28 and TRBJ1-5; TRBD1 agrees at 9 bases. V lost 6 bases and J lost 6; bases outside the gene matches: 12. CDR1 and CDR2 from the germline V gene are MDHEN and SYDVKM. The CDR3 covers 16 residues. The CDR3 loop is CASSSGGQGLFQPQHF. The CDR3 DNA follows: TGTGCCAGCAGCAGCGGAGGACAGGGGTTGTTTCAGCCCCAGCATTTT.

The chain carries TRBV20-1 and TRBJ2-7, with TRBD2 matching over 11 bases. The germline gives CDR1 DFQATT, CDR2 SNEGSKA (reference sequence). The CDR3 has 14 amino acids. The CDR3 region is CSYTSGSEFYEQYF. The DNA of the CDR3 is TGCAGCTACACTAGCGGGAGTGAGTTCTACGAGCAGTACTTC.

The chain employs TRBV28 and TRBJ2-3; D remains unclear. The CDR3 runs 14 residues. V lost 3 bases, J lost 3 bases, and 10 bases lay in between. Germline V gene lookup returns CDR1 MDHEN and CDR2 SYDVKM. DNA for the CDR3: TGTGCCAGCAGTTTGGTGTCCGGGACAGATACGCAGTATTTT. Amino acids: CASSLVSGTDTQYF.

The chain employs TRBV7-3 and TRBJ2-5; tentative D call: TRBD2 (5 bases). The V gene's germline CDR1 is SGHTA and CDR2 FQGTGA. V lost 5 bases and J 5 bases, leaving 18 bases between the germline ends. The length of the CDR3 is 15 residues. This chain's CDR3 is CASSPNGLWRETQYF. CDR3 sequence (DNA): TGTGCCAGCAGCCCGAACGGACTCTGGAGGGAGACCCAGTACTTC.

Many counts were recorded for this clonotype. This chain connects TRBV28 to TRBJ2-5; 8 bases are shared with TRBD1. V shed 6 bases and J 5 bases; nucleotides not matched to a gene: 5. This CDR3 spans 13 amino acids. CDR1 is MDHEN, CDR2 SYDVKM, per germline. The CDR3 DNA reads as TGTGCCAGCAGAAGGACAGGGTCGGAGACCCAGTACTTC. This sequence encodes CASRRTGSETQYF.

This clonotype was detected many times. The chain is built from TRBV11-2 and TRBJ1-2; TRBD1 matches at 7 bases. CDR1 is SGHAT, CDR2 FQNNGV, per germline. This CDR3 is built from 13 residues. V shed 4 bases, J shed 5 bases, and the junction held 4 bases outside the gene matches. This chain's CDR3 is CASSSTGVYGYTF. The CDR3 coding sequence is TGTGCCAGCAGCTCAACAGGGGTTTATGGCTACACCTTC.

This clonotype showed up many times. The chain couples TRBV7-2 to TRBJ2-7, with D possibly TRBD2 on 5 matching bases. With 1 base removed from V and 0 bases from J, the gap between germline ends came to 10 bases. In germline, CDR1 is SGHTA, CDR2 FQGNSA. The CDR3 covers 15 residues. The CDR3 region is CASSLGGLSSYEQYF. The CDR3 DNA is TGTGCCAGCAGCTTAGGAGGGTTAAGCTCCTACGAGCAGTACTTC.

The chain recombines TRBV19 with TRBJ1-4, with 8 positions matching TRBD1. The junction had 13 bases not matched to a gene; V was cut back by 9 bases and J by 7 bases. There are 15 residues in the CDR3. The V gene's germline CDR1 is LNHDA and CDR2 SQIVND (reference sequence). The CDR3 DNA reads as TGTGCCAGCCATAGGACAGGGATCAACTCTGAAAAACTGTTTTTT. Translating it yields CASHRTGINSEKLFF.

The table lists this clonotype with many counts. The gene calls are TRBV15 and TRBJ1-1; D unclear. Between the trimmed V and J ends, which lost 0 bases and 0 bases, there was a span of 8 bases. Germline V CDR1 and CDR2: LNHNV, YYDKDF (reference sequence). The CDR3 is 15 residues long. CDR3 protein: CATSRESTLNTEAFF. CDR3 nucleotide sequence: TGTGCCACCAGCAGAGAGAGTACCCTGAACACTGAAGCTTTCTTT.

This clonotype has a count of ten or more. J is TRBJ2-7 and V is TRBV13; D uncertain. The CDR3 runs to 13 residues. Per germline, CDR1 PRHDT and CDR2 FYEKMQ (reference sequence). Trimming stripped 5 bases from V and 1 base from J, with 9 bases between. The CDR3, as DNA: TGTGCCAGCAGCGAAGCTAGGTCCTACGAGCAGTACTTC. This sequence encodes CASSEARSYEQYF.

The chain employs TRBV11-2 and TRBJ2-6, with 10 nucleotides matching TRBD1. Germline values: CDR1 SGHAT, CDR2 FQNNGV. After removal of 4 bases from V and 2 bases from J, the junction contained 8 bases not matched to a gene. The CDR3 is made up of 18 amino acids. This chain's CDR3 is CASSSVRDRGTGANVLTF. Written as DNA, the CDR3 is TGTGCCAGCAGCTCCGTAAGGGACAGGGGAACTGGGGCCAACGTCCTGACTTTC.

The J gene is TRBJ2-2, the V gene TRBV10-3, with 10 nucleotides matching TRBD2. The germline V gene has CDR1 ENHRY and CDR2 SYGVKD. This CDR3 has 15 amino acids. V lost 6 bases to trimming and J lost 6 bases; unmatched junction nucleotides: 7. The DNA of the CDR3 is TGTGCCATCAGGGACAGCGGGAGGGCCGCCGGGGAGCTGTTTTTT. Translation gives CAIRDSGRAAGELFF.